This entry lists 28 T cell receptor beta chains sequenced from one sample in a study of cytomegalovirus exposure and HLA in healthy donors. A multiplex PCR was run with 60 Vbeta primers and 13 Jbeta primers. Some clones are missing from TCRdb's copy, which holds only in-frame ones; the method was immunoSEQ multiplex PCR. The data hold tens of thousands of clones, with less than 80% observed a single time. The sequencing input was PBMCs. The receptors were sampled from a woman aged 50 to 60 in good health and CMV-seropositive.

The V and J genes are TRBV12-2 and TRBJ2-3; no DNA check was done on the table's D call, TRBD2. TRBV12-2 is a pseudogene. CDR3 length: 15 amino acids. CDR3 amino acids: CASRTRDGGSDTQYF. The DNA of the CDR3 is TGTGCAAGTCGCACCCGCGACGGGGGGTCAGATACGCAGTATTTT.

The V and J genes are TRBV7-3 and TRBJ2-7; 9 bases align to TRBD2. The CDR3 has 15 amino acids. With 0 bases clipped from V and 0 bases from J, the junction kept 0 bases outside the gene matches. The germline V gene encodes CDR1 SGHTA and CDR2 FQGTGA. CDR3 residues: CASSLTSGGSYEQYF. The CDR3 nucleotides are TGTGCCAGCAGCTTAACTAGCGGGGGCTCCTACGAGCAGTACTTC.

J is TRBJ2-3 and V is TRBV5-6; 9 nucleotides align to TRBD2. CDR1 and CDR2 (germline): SGHDT, YYEEEE. The CDR3 extends over 16 amino acids. Losses at the gene ends were 2 bases for V and 2 bases for J; bases not matched to a gene: 6. The CDR3 reads CASSFRTSAFTDTQYF. The CDR3, as DNA: TGTGCCAGCAGCTTCCGGACTAGCGCTTTCACAGATACGCAGTATTTT.

This clone was seen a few times. The chain recombines TRBV10-1 with TRBJ1-3; 7 nucleotides align to TRBD1. V shed 3 bases, J shed 2 bases, and the junction held 1 base outside the gene matches. Germline V CDR1 and CDR2: WNHNN, SYGVQD (reference sequence). CDR3 length equals 14 residues. The CDR3 protein is CASSEQGTGNTIYF. In DNA, the CDR3 is TGCGCCAGCAGTGAACAGGGGACTGGAAACACCATATATTTT.

The J gene is TRBJ2-5, the V gene TRBV28; 7 bases fit TRBD1. Germline lookup yields CDR1 MDHEN and CDR2 SYDVKM. The CDR3 totals 14 residues. The V gene end was trimmed by 6 bases and the J gene end by 9 bases; junction bases not matched to a gene: 13. The CDR3 sequence: CASSKAGTAKAQYF. The CDR3 nucleotides are TGTGCCAGCAGCAAAGCCGGGACAGCAAAGGCCCAGTACTTC.

This chain connects TRBV7-9 to TRBJ2-7; D unclear. V was cut by 3 bases and J by 0 bases, with 3 bases left in between. The germline V gene encodes CDR1 SEHNR and CDR2 FQNEAQ (reference sequence). The CDR3 covers 12 residues. Here the CDR3 reads CASSFISYEQYF. The CDR3 bases are TGTGCCAGCAGCTTTATCTCCTACGAGCAGTACTTC.

J is TRBJ2-2 and V is TRBV9, with TRBD2 matching 9 bases. V shed 1 base and J 6 bases; nucleotides not matched to a gene: 7. Germline-derived CDR1 and CDR2 are SGDLS and YYNGEE. The CDR3 covers 16 residues. The CDR3 spells CASSVRGGGAPGELFF. The CDR3 region has the DNA TGTGCCAGCAGCGTAAGAGGCGGGGGGGCGCCCGGGGAGCTGTTTTTT.

This clone was recorded only once. The chain carries TRBV27 and TRBJ2-1, with TRBD2 matching 13 bases. The CDR3 is 16 residues long. Germline V gene lookup returns CDR1 MNHEY and CDR2 SMNVEV (reference sequence). V lost 1 base to trimming and J lost 8 bases; unmatched junction nucleotides: 5. The CDR3 coding sequence is TGTGCCAGCAGTTTATTGGGGACTAGCGGGGTTGATGAGCAGTTCTTC. Residues: CASSLLGTSGVDEQFF.

The V and J genes are TRBV5-4 and TRBJ2-5, with 9 bases matching TRBD2. Germline V lookup: CDR1 SGHNT, CDR2 YYREEE (reference sequence). The CDR3 is 15 residues long. V shed 3 bases, J shed 5 bases, and the junction held 8 bases outside the gene matches. In DNA, the CDR3 is TGTGCCAGCAGCTCTCCGGGACTAGCTCGGGAGACCCAGTACTTC. Protein: CASSSPGLARETQYF. Drawing the rest from reference TRBV5-4 and TRBJ2-5, the complete variable domain is ETGVTQSPTHLIKTRGQQVTLRCSSQSGHNTVSWYQQALGQGPQFIFQYYREEENGRGNFPPRFSGLQFPNYSSELNVNALELDDSALYLCASSSPGLARETQYFGPGTRLLVL.

The V and J genes are TRBV7-2 and TRBJ2-5, with 7 nucleotides matching TRBD1. J was trimmed by 5 bases and V by 7 bases; bases with no gene match: 13. The CDR3 length is 15 residues. Looked up from germline, CDR1 is SGHTA and CDR2 is FQGNSA. DNA for the CDR3: TGTGCCAGCACCGTCGGGACAGACCACCGTGAGACCCAGTACTTC. Protein product: CASTVGTDHRETQYF. Full variable domain (rest looked up from reference TRBV7-2 and TRBJ2-5): GAGVSQSPSNKVTEKGKDVELRCDPISGHTALYWYRQSLGQGLEFLIYFQGNSAPDKSGLPSDRFSAERTGGSVSTLTIQRTQQEDSAVYLCASTVGTDHRETQYFGPGTRLLVL.

The table lists this clone with a few counts. The chain has TRBV5-1 and TRBJ2-7, with TRBD1 identical over 7 bases. CDR3 size: 16 residues. Germline CDR1 reads SGHRS; CDR2 reads YFSETQ. J gave up 6 bases and V 4 bases, and 16 bases lay outside the gene matches. In DNA, the CDR3 is TGCGCCAGCAGCCCGAACGGACAGGACACCTTCGGCGAGCAGTACTTC. This translates into CASSPNGQDTFGEQYF.

This chain connects TRBV6-6 to TRBJ2-3; D gene uncertain. Trimming stripped 0 bases from V and 1 base from J, with 8 bases between. Germline-derived CDR1 and CDR2 are MNHNY and SVGAGI (reference sequence). This CDR3 is built from 15 residues. In DNA form, the CDR3 reads TGTGCCAGCAGTTACTCAGCTCCGGGCACAGATACGCAGTATTTT. Its protein is CASSYSAPGTDTQYF.

CDR3 sequence reads: CASRKEASGGAGTQYF. In nucleotides, the CDR3 is TGTGCCAGCCGGAAAGAGGCTAGCGGGGGGGCCGGTACGCAGTATTTT. The chain couples TRBV2 to TRBJ2-3; 12 nucleotides line up with TRBD2. The trim removed 8 bases at V and 8 bases at J, leaving 14 bases unmatched. CDR1 and CDR2 from the germline V gene are SNHLY and FYNNEI. The CDR3 consists of 16 residues. Filled out from reference TRBV2 and TRBJ2-3, the complete variable domain reads EPEVTQTPSHQVTQMGQEVILRCVPISNHLYFYWYRQILGQKVEFLVSFYNNEISEKSEIFDDQFSVERPDGSNFTLKIRSTKLEDSAMYFCASRKEASGGAGTQYFGPGTRLTVL.

The table lists this clone with a few counts. V is TRBV10-3 and J is TRBJ1-1, with a possible D match to TRBD1 (5 bases). CDR1 and CDR2 (germline): ENHRY, SYGVKD. Trimming shortened V by 4 bases and J by 11 bases, and 11 bases separated the two germline ends. The CDR3 consists of 11 residues. In DNA form, the CDR3 reads TGTGCCATCAGTGCAGGGATTGGGGCTTTCTTT. Translated, it gives CAISAGIGAFF.

The gene calls are TRBV4-1 and TRBJ1-5, with unresolved D. Germline V gene lookup returns CDR1 MGHRA and CDR2 YSYEKL. V was cut by 1 base and J by 4 bases, with 5 bases left in between. The CDR3 is 13 amino acids. This CDR3 reads CASSQGQNQPQHF. CDR3 DNA sequence: TGCGCCAGCAGCCAAGGTCAGAATCAGCCCCAGCATTTT.

This clone was picked up a small number of times. The V and J genes are TRBV27 and TRBJ2-7; 7 nucleotides align to TRBD2. V lost 7 bases, J lost 5 bases, and 8 bases stayed unmatched. Germline assignment: CDR1 MNHEY and CDR2 SMNVEV (reference sequence). The CDR3 covers 13 residues. As DNA, the CDR3 is TGTGCCAGCACCGGACGGGGGGTGGACGAGCAGTACTTC. The encoded protein is CASTGRGVDEQYF.

The chain links TRBV15 to TRBJ1-1; 9 bases map to TRBD1. The CDR3 totals 17 residues. V lost 1 base and J lost 3; bases outside the gene matches: 9. Germline V gives CDR1 LNHNV, CDR2 YYDKDF (reference sequence). CDR3 in amino acids: CATSRGTGVRRDTEAFF. CDR3 nucleotide sequence: TGTGCCACCAGCAGAGGGACAGGGGTTCGCCGCGACACTGAAGCTTTCTTT.

CDR3 amino acids: CASSFTSGGYTGELFF. The CDR3 DNA sequence: TGTGCCAGCAGTTTTACTAGCGGGGGATACACCGGGGAGCTGTTTTTT. The chain joins TRBV27 to TRBJ2-2, with 11 bases aligning to TRBD2. The CDR3 runs 16 residues. Per germline, CDR1 MNHEY and CDR2 SMNVEV (reference sequence). The J segment lost 3 bases and the V segment lost 3 bases, leaving 3 bases of the junction unmatched.

The chain has TRBV4-2 and TRBJ2-6; D ambiguous. The V gene's germline CDR1 is LGHNA and CDR2 YNFKEQ. This CDR3 spans 17 amino acids. Trimming stripped 1 base from V and 0 bases from J, with 10 bases between. The CDR3: CASSQVGMTSGANVLTF. The CDR3 nucleotides read TGTGCCAGCAGCCAAGTGGGCATGACCTCTGGGGCCAACGTCCTGACTTTC.

In the case of this clone: The junction does not match germline at one end; this may be a read error. This chain connects TRBV2 to TRBJ1-1; D uncertain. From germline, CDR1 is SNHLY and CDR2 FYNNEI. This CDR3 has 14 residues. The CDR3, as DNA: TGTGTCAGCAGTGATTCCGGGGATAACACTGAAGCTTTCTTT. Translating it yields CVSSDSGDNTEAFF.

This chain joins TRBV19 and TRBJ1-2; D is undetermined. CDR1 LNHDA and CDR2 SQIVND come from the germline V gene (reference sequence). CDR3 size: 15 residues. Trimming left V 5 bases short and J 2 bases short, with 15 bases between. DNA of the CDR3: TGTGCCAGTAGTCCCCCGGGATCTTTGAACTATGGCTACACCTTC. Residues: CASSPPGSLNYGYTF.

The chain has TRBV6-1 and TRBJ2-1, with 10 positions matching TRBD2. CDR3 length equals 19 residues. Per germline, CDR1 MNHNS and CDR2 SASEGT. V lost 1 base and J lost 0; bases outside the gene matches: 9. The DNA of the CDR3 is TGTGCCAGCAGTGAAGGGCTAGCGGGGGCCTGGGGCTCCTACAATGAGCAGTTCTTC. Translated, it gives CASSEGLAGAWGSYNEQFF.

The chain couples TRBV28 to TRBJ2-5; 7 nucleotides agree with TRBD1. Per germline, CDR1 MDHEN and CDR2 SYDVKM. Losses at the gene ends were 5 bases for V and 1 base for J; bases not matched to a gene: 4. The length of the CDR3 is 14 residues. CDR3 protein: CASSDPGGQETQYF. Written as DNA, the CDR3 is TGTGCCAGCAGTGACCCAGGGGGCCAAGAGACCCAGTACTTC.

J is TRBJ1-5 and V is TRBV28; D call uncertain. Looked up from germline, CDR1 is MDHEN and CDR2 is SYDVKM. V lost 3 bases, J lost 4 bases, and 16 bases lay in between. CDR3 size: 16 residues. The CDR3 DNA follows: TGTGCCAGCAGTTTTATTGTTTTGGGAGGGAATCAGCCCCAGCATTTT. It translates to CASSFIVLGGNQPQHF.

This clone showed up just once. J is TRBJ2-7 and V is TRBV7-3; D remains unclear. CDR3 length: 13 amino acids. V lost 4 bases and J lost 5, with 12 bases in between. Germline CDR1 SGHTA, CDR2 FQGTGA. CDR3 sequence reads: CASSSGDTNEQYF. The DNA of the CDR3 is TGTGCCAGCAGCTCCGGCGACACGAACGAGCAGTACTTC.

This CDR3 is CASSLITSTDTQYF. The DNA for the CDR3 is TGTGCCAGCAGCTTGATTACTAGCACAGATACGCAGTATTTT. The V gene is TRBV5-6, the J gene TRBJ2-3; D call uncertain. The V and J ends lost 1 base and 0 bases respectively, with 6 bases between them. CDR1 SGHDT and CDR2 YYEEEE come from the germline V gene. CDR3 length: 14 residues.

V usage is TRBV7-9 and J usage is TRBJ1-4; 9 nucleotides match TRBD1. The CDR3 covers 15 residues. V dropped 4 bases and J dropped 2; count of bases not matched to a gene: 2. Germline V lookup: CDR1 SEHNR, CDR2 FQNEAQ (reference sequence). The CDR3 loop reads CASSSTGGTNEKLFF. CDR3 DNA sequence: TGTGCCAGCAGCTCAACAGGGGGCACTAATGAAAAACTGTTTTTT.

This clone has more than one count but fewer than ten. The rearrangement links TRBV6-1 to TRBJ2-7; D may be TRBD2 (5 bases). This CDR3 is 15 amino acids long. Trimming took 7 bases from V and 1 from J, leaving 17 bases between them. The germline V gene encodes CDR1 MNHNS and CDR2 SASEGT. CDR3 amino acids: CASTLLAGPSYEQYV. The CDR3 DNA follows: TGTGCCAGCACCCTACTCGCGGGTCCATCCTACGAGCAGTACGTC.